The 25 T cell receptor beta chains listed next were all sequenced from one sample in a study of shared clonotypes between healthy human individuals. Using immunoSEQ multiplex PCR, the repertoire was profiled, and TCRdb retains in-frame clones only, with some absent. Among 90,000 to 120,000 clones, approximately 70% were seen once, and the ten largest hold around 25%. Sequenced input: memory CD8+ T cells sorted from blood. Subset: CD45RO+ cells pooled with CCR7-negative TemRA cells. The receptors derive from a woman between 25 and 40 years old in good health.

The chain employs TRBV7-6 and TRBJ2-7, with 11 bases fitting TRBD2. J was trimmed by 3 bases and V by 1 base; bases with no gene match: 8. The CDR3 sequence is 17 residues long. Germline lookup yields CDR1 SGHVS and CDR2 FNYEAQ. CDR3: CASSLGLAGGKNYEQYF. The CDR3 DNA sequence: TGTGCCAGCAGCTTAGGGCTAGCGGGAGGAAAGAACTACGAGCAGTACTTC. The whole variable domain, remainder taken from reference TRBV7-6 and TRBJ2-7, is GAGVSQSPRYKVTKRGQDVALRCDPISGHVSLYWYRQALGQGPEFLTYFNYEAQQDKSGLPNDRFSAERPEGSISTLTIQRTEQRDSAMYRCASSLGLAGGKNYEQYFGPGTRLTVT.

This clone was recorded once. This chain connects TRBV15 to TRBJ1-6; D is possibly TRBD1 (5 bases). V was clipped by 1 base and J by 7 bases, with 14 bases between them. This CDR3 comprises 16 residues. In germline, CDR1 is LNHNV, CDR2 YYDKDF (reference sequence). CDR3: CATSRVLPGRNSPLHF. CDR3 nucleotide sequence: TGTGCCACCAGCAGAGTTCTTCCGGGGCGAAATTCACCCCTCCACTTT.

This chain joins TRBV25-1 and TRBJ2-5, with D possibly called TRBD1 or TRBD2 (5 bases each). CDR3 size: 11 residues. Germline V gene lookup returns CDR1 MGHDK and CDR2 SYGVNS. The ends were cut back, 6 bases at V and 7 bases at J, with 9 bases in the middle. The CDR3 bases are TGTGCCAGCAGGGGGGATGGGACCCAGTACTTC. Residues: CASRGDGTQYF.

The table lists this clone with many counts. The chain is built from TRBV19 and TRBJ2-7, with D unresolved. Germline V gene lookup returns CDR1 LNHDA and CDR2 SQIVND (reference sequence). V lost 4 bases, J lost 0 bases, and 10 bases lay in between. The CDR3 extends over 14 amino acids. The CDR3 here is CASSKQLTSYEQYF. The CDR3 coding sequence is TGTGCCAGTAGTAAACAGCTAACCTCCTACGAGCAGTACTTC.

The CDR3 is CASSDEVRATYEQYF. In nucleotides, the CDR3 is TGTGCCAGCAGTGACGAAGTTCGGGCAACCTACGAGCAGTACTTC. The rearrangement links TRBV2 to TRBJ2-7; D not resolved. The V and J ends lost 3 bases and 2 bases respectively, with 14 bases between them. The CDR3 length is 15 residues. Germline CDR1 SNHLY, CDR2 FYNNEI.

The chain joins TRBV6-4 to TRBJ2-2; D gene uncertain. V was cut by 2 bases and J by 7 bases, with 8 bases left in between. CDR1 is MRHNA and CDR2 is SNTAGT in the germline V gene. CDR3 length: 13 residues. CDR3 bases: TGTGCCAGCAGTGACGGTAGCCACGGGGAGCTGTTTTTT. It translates to CASSDGSHGELFF.

This clone occurred many times. This chain links TRBV6-4 with TRBJ2-2; the match to TRBD2 covers 11 bases. The CDR3 is 15 residues long. Per the germline V gene, CDR1 is MRHNA and CDR2 is SNTAGT. Trimming removed 6 bases from V and 6 bases from J; junction bases left unmatched: 6. The CDR3 nucleotides are TGTGCCAGCAGAACTAGCGGGAGTGGCTCCGGGGAGCTGTTTTTT. Translating it yields CASRTSGSGSGELFF.

The count of this clone is one. This sequence joins TRBV28 and TRBJ2-5, with 7 bases aligning to TRBD2. V dropped 3 bases and J dropped 5; count of bases not matched to a gene: 12. The CDR3 length is 16 residues. Germline assignment: CDR1 MDHEN and CDR2 SYDVKM. CDR3 amino acids: CASSLWSAGEGETQYF. The DNA for the CDR3 is TGTGCCAGCAGTTTGTGGAGCGCGGGAGAAGGGGAGACCCAGTACTTC. The whole variable domain, remainder taken from reference TRBV28 and TRBJ2-5, is DVKVTQSSRYLVKRTGEKVFLECVQDMDHENMFWYRQDPGLGLRLIYFSYDVKMKEKGDIPEGYSVSREKKERFSLILESASTNQTSMYLCASSLWSAGEGETQYFGPGTRLLVL.

The chain combines TRBV2 with TRBJ2-5; 10 positions match TRBD1. The end of the DNA fits TRBJ2-7 better, so the J call may be wrong. Germline V gene lookup returns CDR1 SNHLY and CDR2 FYNNEI. CDR3 size: 13 residues. CDR3 sequence (DNA): TGTGCCAGCAGTGAAGGGACAGGGGGCGAGCAGTACTTC. It is translated as CASSEGTGGEQYF.

This clone came up a few times. The rearrangement uses TRBV20-1 and TRBJ2-7; the D is unclear. The germline gives CDR1 DFQATT, CDR2 SNEGSKA (reference sequence). This CDR3 has 11 amino acids. V shed 6 bases and J shed 3 bases, with 9 bases lying between them. The CDR3 DNA sequence: TGCAGTGCCTCTGACAACTACGAGCAGTACTTC. Amino acid sequence: CSASDNYEQYF.

The rearrangement links TRBV30 to TRBJ2-5; D ambiguous. The end of the DNA fits TRBJ2-7 better, so the J call may be wrong. The germline V gene has CDR1 GTSNPN and CDR2 SVGIG (reference sequence). The CDR3 has 12 residues. The CDR3 DNA sequence: TGTGCCTGGACCAACTCCCGCCACGAGCAGTACTTC. Translating gives CAWTNSRHEQYF.

The J gene is TRBJ1-1, the V gene TRBV7-9; D gene uncertain. V dropped 1 base and J dropped 0 bases, with 9 bases sitting between them. Germline lookup yields CDR1 SEHNR and CDR2 FQNEAQ (reference sequence). The CDR3 sequence is 15 residues long. The CDR3 loop is CASSLGQSMNTEAFF. In DNA form, the CDR3 reads TGTGCCAGCAGCTTAGGTCAGTCCATGAACACTGAAGCTTTCTTT.

For this clone: Given a much more abundant clone one base away, this may be a read error. The rearrangement links TRBV4-3 to TRBJ1-2; D is ambiguous. Germline values: CDR1 LGHNA, CDR2 YSLEER. This CDR3 comprises 11 residues. CDR3 protein: CASSQGLWYIF. The CDR3 nucleotides read TGCGCCAGCAGCCAAGGGTTATGGTACATCTTC.

This clone appeared many times. This chain links TRBV9 with TRBJ2-5; TRBD1 is a possible D gene (5 bases). The CDR3 extends over 14 amino acids. V was clipped by 4 bases and J by 0 bases, with 10 bases between them. From germline, CDR1 is SGDLS and CDR2 YYNGEE. The CDR3 spells CASSRMTDQETQYF. DNA for the CDR3: TGTGCCAGCAGCCGTATGACAGACCAAGAGACCCAGTACTTC.

This sequence joins TRBV28 and TRBJ2-5, with D possibly matching TRBD1 (5 bases). TRBJ2-7 matches the DNA end more closely, so the J call is doubtful. Germline V gene lookup returns CDR1 MDHEN and CDR2 SYDVKM. The length of the CDR3 is 13 residues. The CDR3 coding sequence is TGTGCCAGTGGGGCTAACGAAGCCTACGAGCAGTACTTC. It codes for CASGANEAYEQYF.

The chain carries TRBV7-9 and TRBJ2-1; TRBD2 matches at 10 bases. The germline V gene has CDR1 SEHNR and CDR2 FQNEAQ (reference sequence). The CDR3 is 16 residues long. The ends lost 3 bases at V and 2 bases at J; junction bases unmatched: 4. The CDR3 DNA reads as TGTGCCAGCAGCTTCGAAGCGGGAGGGCCCTACAATGAGCAGTTCTTC. Translated: CASSFEAGGPYNEQFF.

In its sample, this clone was seen once. The chain joins TRBV7-8 to TRBJ2-5; D is unclear. This CDR3 is 13 amino acids long. CDR1 and CDR2 (germline): SGHVS, FQNEAQ. V was pared by 5 bases and J by 7 bases, with 14 bases between. The CDR3 nucleotides read TGTGCCAGCAGCCTCGGACCCTCGGGGACCCAGTACTTC. Translation gives CASSLGPSGTQYF.

The chain couples TRBV6-1 to TRBJ1-2; 10 nucleotides agree with TRBD1. The junction had 6 bases not matched to a gene; V was cut back by 8 bases and J by 3 bases. The CDR3 extends over 14 amino acids. The V gene's germline CDR1 is MNHNS and CDR2 SASEGT. CDR3 bases: TGTGCCAGCTTGCCCGGGACAGGGGACTATGGCTACACCTTC. Amino acids: CASLPGTGDYGYTF.

The chain joins TRBV7-9 to TRBJ2-1, with D perhaps matching TRBD2 (5 bases). Looked up from germline, CDR1 is SEHNR and CDR2 is FQNEAQ (reference sequence). Deletions cut 5 bases from V and 13 bases from J, with 18 bases between. The CDR3 is 13 residues long. The DNA for the CDR3 is TGTGCCAGCAGCGCCCGGACTGATAGGGATCAGTTCTTC. Residues: CASSARTDRDQFF.

V is TRBV27 and J is TRBJ2-1; 11 bases agree with TRBD2. Germline V gives CDR1 MNHEY, CDR2 SMNVEV (reference sequence). The CDR3 contains 16 residues. The trim removed 5 bases at V and 7 bases at J, leaving 10 bases unmatched. The CDR3 sequence: CASSPGTSGKHNEQFF. The DNA of the CDR3 is TGTGCCAGCAGTCCTGGGACTAGCGGAAAACATAATGAGCAGTTCTTC.

The chain has TRBV6-5 and TRBJ1-4, with D tentatively TRBD1 (5 bases). V was clipped by 6 bases and J by 7 bases, with 12 bases between them. Looked up from germline, CDR1 is MNHEY and CDR2 is SVGAGI. This CDR3 region has 13 residues. As DNA, the CDR3 is TGTGCCAGCAGGGAGGGGCCGGGTGAAAAACTGTTTTTT. Translation: CASREGPGEKLFF.

V usage is TRBV7-9 and J usage is TRBJ2-7; TRBD1 agrees at 8 bases. Per germline, CDR1 SEHNR and CDR2 FQNEAQ (reference sequence). The CDR3 is 15 amino acids. V lost 5 bases and J lost 9; bases outside the gene matches: 15. The DNA of the CDR3 is TGTGCCAGCAGCCCCCAGGGGGCAGGGGCGAAGACGCAGTACTTC. It translates to CASSPQGAGAKTQYF. The variable domain in full, with the rest retrieved from reference TRBV7-9 and TRBJ2-7, is DTGVSQNPRHKITKRGQNVTFRCDPISEHNRLYWYRQTLGQGPEFLTYFQNEAQLEKSRLLSDRFSAERPKGSFSTLEIQRTEQGDSAMYLCASSPQGAGAKTQYFGPGTRLTVT.

The chain combines TRBV9 with TRBJ2-5, with D unresolved. The CDR3 spans 12 residues. Trimming took off 0 bases at V and 4 bases at J, with 4 bases between the two ends. Germline CDR1 reads SGDLS; CDR2 reads YYNGEE. DNA for the CDR3: TGTGCCAGCAGCGTAGCCGGAGAGACCCAGTACTTC. Amino acids: CASSVAGETQYF.

This chain uses TRBV10-3 with TRBJ2-7; D is uncertain. The CDR3 contains 11 residues. V lost 9 bases and J lost 0, with 6 bases in between. Germline V gives CDR1 ENHRY, CDR2 SYGVKD. The CDR3 DNA reads as TGTGCCATAGGGTCCTCCTACGAGCAGTACTTC. Encoded protein: CAIGSSYEQYF.

This clone was seen just once. V gene TRBV7-6 combines with J gene TRBJ2-1; D remains ambiguous. CDR3 length: 12 residues. V lost 5 bases to trimming and J lost 10 bases, with 12 bases between them. CDR1 SGHVS and CDR2 FNYEAQ come from the germline V gene. CDR3 in DNA: TGTGCCAGCAGCCAGTGGGCGGAGGAGCAGTTCTTC. Its translation: CASSQWAEEQFF.